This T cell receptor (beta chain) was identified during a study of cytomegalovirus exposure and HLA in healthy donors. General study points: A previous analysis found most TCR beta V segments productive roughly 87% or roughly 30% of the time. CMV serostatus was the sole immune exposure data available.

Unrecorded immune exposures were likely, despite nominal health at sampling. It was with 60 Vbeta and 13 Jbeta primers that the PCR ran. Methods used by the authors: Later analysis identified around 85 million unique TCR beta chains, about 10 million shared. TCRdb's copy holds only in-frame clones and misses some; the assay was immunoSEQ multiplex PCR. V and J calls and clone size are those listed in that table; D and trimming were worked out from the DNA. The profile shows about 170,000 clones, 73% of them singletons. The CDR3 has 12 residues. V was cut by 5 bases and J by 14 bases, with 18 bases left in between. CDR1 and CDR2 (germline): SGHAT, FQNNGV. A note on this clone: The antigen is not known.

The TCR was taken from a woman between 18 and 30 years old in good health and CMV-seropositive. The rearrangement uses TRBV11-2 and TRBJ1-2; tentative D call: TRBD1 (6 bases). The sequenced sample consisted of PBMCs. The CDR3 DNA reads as TGTGCCAGCAGCACCGGACAGTTCTCGAGAACCTTC. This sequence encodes CASSTGQFSRTF.